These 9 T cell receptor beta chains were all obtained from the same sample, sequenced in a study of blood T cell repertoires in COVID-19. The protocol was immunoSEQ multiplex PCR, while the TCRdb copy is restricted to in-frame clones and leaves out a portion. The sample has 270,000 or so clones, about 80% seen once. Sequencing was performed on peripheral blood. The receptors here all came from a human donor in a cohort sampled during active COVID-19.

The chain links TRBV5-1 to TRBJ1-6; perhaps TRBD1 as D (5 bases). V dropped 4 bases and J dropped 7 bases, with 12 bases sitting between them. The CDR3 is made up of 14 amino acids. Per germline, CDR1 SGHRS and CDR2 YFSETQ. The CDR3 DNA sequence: TGCGCCAGCAGCCCCGCGGGGGAAAATTCACCCCTCCACTTT. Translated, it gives CASSPAGENSPLHF.

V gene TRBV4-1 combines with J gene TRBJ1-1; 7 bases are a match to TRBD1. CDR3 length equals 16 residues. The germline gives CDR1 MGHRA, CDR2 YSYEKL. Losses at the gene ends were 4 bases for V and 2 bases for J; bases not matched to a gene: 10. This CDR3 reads CASSPSPDRDNTEAFF. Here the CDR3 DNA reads TGCGCCAGCAGCCCCTCCCCAGACAGGGACAACACTGAAGCTTTCTTT.

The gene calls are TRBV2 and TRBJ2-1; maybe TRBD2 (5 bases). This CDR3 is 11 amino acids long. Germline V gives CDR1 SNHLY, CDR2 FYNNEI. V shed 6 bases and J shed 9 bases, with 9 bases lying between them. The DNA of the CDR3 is TGTGCCAGCAGGGGAGCGAGTGAGCAGTTCTTC. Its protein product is CASRGASEQFF.

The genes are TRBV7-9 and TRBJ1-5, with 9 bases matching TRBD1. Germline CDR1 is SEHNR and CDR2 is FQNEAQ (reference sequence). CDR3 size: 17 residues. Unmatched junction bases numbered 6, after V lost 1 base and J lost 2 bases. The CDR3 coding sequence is TGTGCCAGCAGCTTAGGGACAGGGGAAGGGGGCAATCAGCCCCAGCATTTT. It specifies CASSLGTGEGGNQPQHF.

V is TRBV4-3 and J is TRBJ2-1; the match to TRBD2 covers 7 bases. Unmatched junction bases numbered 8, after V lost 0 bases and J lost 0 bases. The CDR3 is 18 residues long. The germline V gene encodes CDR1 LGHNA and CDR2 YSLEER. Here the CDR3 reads CASSQDRRGRTSYNEQFF. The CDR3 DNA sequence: TGCGCCAGCAGCCAAGATAGGCGGGGGAGAACCTCCTACAATGAGCAGTTCTTC.

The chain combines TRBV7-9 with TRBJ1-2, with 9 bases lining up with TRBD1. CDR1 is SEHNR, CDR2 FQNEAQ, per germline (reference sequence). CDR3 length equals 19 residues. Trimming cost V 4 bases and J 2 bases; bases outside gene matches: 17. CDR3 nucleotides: TGTGCCAGCAGCTCGGGACTGGTGGACAGGGGAAGGGGCAACTATGGCTACACCTTC. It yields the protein CASSSGLVDRGRGNYGYTF.

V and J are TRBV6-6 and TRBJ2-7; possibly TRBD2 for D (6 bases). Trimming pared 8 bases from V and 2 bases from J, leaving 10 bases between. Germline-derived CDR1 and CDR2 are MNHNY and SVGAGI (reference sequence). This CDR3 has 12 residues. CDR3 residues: CASGGWTYEQYF. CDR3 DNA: TGTGCCAGCGGGGGGTGGACCTACGAGCAGTACTTC.

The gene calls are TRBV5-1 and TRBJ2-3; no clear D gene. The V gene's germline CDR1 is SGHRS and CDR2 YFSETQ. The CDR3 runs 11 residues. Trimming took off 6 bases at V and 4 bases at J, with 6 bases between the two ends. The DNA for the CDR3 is TGCGCCAGCACCCAGTCAGATACGCAGTATTTT. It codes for CASTQSDTQYF.

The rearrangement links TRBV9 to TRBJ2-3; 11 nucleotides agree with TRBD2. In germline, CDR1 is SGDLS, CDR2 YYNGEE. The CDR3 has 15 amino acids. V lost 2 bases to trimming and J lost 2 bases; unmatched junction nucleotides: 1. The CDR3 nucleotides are TGTGCCAGCAGCGTGACTAGCGGGGACACAGATACGCAGTATTTT. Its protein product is CASSVTSGDTDTQYF.